This entry describes one TCR beta chain. This sample is part of a study of T cells after yellow fever vaccination. The 5'RACE template-switching step produced TCR cDNA and added a universal primer site and UMIs. TCRdb passed the 5' RACE reads through MiXCR, listing each CDR3 protein once. The sample yields 500,000 to 650,000 distinct CDR3 sequences, 13% seen once. Looked up from germline, CDR1 is SNHLY and CDR2 is FYNNEI. The CDR3 sequence is 12 residues long. The V end was cut by 5 bases, the J end by 9 bases, with 14 bases between. The sample in question was PBMCs, obtained on the day of the yellow fever booster vaccination. The source of this sequence is a man in his thirties or forties who received the YFV17D yellow fever vaccine. J is TRBJ2-7 and V is TRBV2, with D perhaps matching TRBD2 (6 bases). DNA of the CDR3: TGTGCCAGCAGTATTACGAGGGACTTGCAGTACTTC. It specifies CASSITRDLQYF. The whole variable domain, filled in from reference TRBV2 and TRBJ2-7, reads EPEVTQTPSHQVTQMGQEVILRCVPISNHLYFYWYRQILGQKVEFLVSFYNNEISEKSEIFDDQFSVERPDGSNFTLKIRSTKLEDSAMYFCASSITRDLQYFGPGTRLTVT.